The TCR beta chain under discussion was sequenced for a study of cytomegalovirus exposure and HLA in healthy donors. Study-level points and caveats: Earlier results showed most TCR beta V segments being productive about 87% or about 30% of the time. The likely explanation for a cluster of highly shared sequence variants was sequencing artifact. Roughly uniform depth of sequencing across donors was assumed in presence/absence analyses.

Turning to this clone: Its antigen is undetermined.

Both 60 Vbeta primers and 13 Jbeta primers went into the PCR. The table came from immunoSEQ multiplex PCR; TCRdb's copy has only in-frame clones and leaves some out. The table includes under 300,000 clones, around 80% detected once. The J segment lost 2 bases and the V segment lost 0 bases, leaving 0 bases of the junction unmatched. The CDR3 contains 15 residues. Germline lookup yields CDR1 PRHDT and CDR2 FYEKMQ (reference sequence). Sequencing used PBMCs. The TCR originated in an older woman in good health and CMV-seropositive. This chain joins TRBV13 and TRBJ2-7; 11 nucleotides match TRBD1. This chain's CDR3 is CASSLGDRGPYEQYF. The CDR3 DNA reads TGTGCCAGCAGCTTAGGGGACAGGGGGCCCTACGAGCAGTACTTC. Combining the CDR3 with reference TRBV13 and TRBJ2-7 gives the whole variable domain AAGVIQSPRHLIKEKRETATLKCYPIPRHDTVYWYQQGPGQDPQFLISFYEKMQSDKGSIPDRFSAQQFSDYHSELNMSSLELGDSALYFCASSLGDRGPYEQYFGPGTRLTVT.